Listed below are T cell receptor beta chains from one sample, sequenced in a study of radiation and T cells in renal cell carcinoma. Clones were sequenced by immunoSEQ multiplex PCR, and TCRdb holds only the in-frame ones, with some missing. The table includes tens of thousands of clones, nearly 80% detected once. Material: blood, obtained from a patient whose treatment included radiotherapy and nephrectomy. Source of these receptors: a man in his 60s with renal cell carcinoma. CDR3s include the opening cysteine and the closing phenylalanine or tryptophan. A D gene is named only where the DNA matches it firmly. Where a row states a size, it is once, few, many or the class of an expanded clone; other rows omit it.

CDR3 length: 12; clone size: .; J gene: TRBJ2-2; D gene: .; V gene: TRBV7-3; CDR3 DNA: TGTGCCAAAAACAAGGGAGACGGGGAGCTGTTTTTT; CDR3 protein: CAKNKGDGELFF
CDR3 length: 16; clone size: .; J gene: TRBJ2-5; D gene: TRBD2; V gene: TRBV7-6; CDR3 DNA: TGTGCCAGCAGCTCCGTACTAGCGGGAAGTAAAGAGACCCAGTACTTC; CDR3 protein: CASSSVLAGSKETQYF
CDR3 length: 14; clone size: .; J gene: TRBJ2-5; D gene: TRBD1; V gene: TRBV7-9; CDR3 DNA: TGTGCCAGCAGCCAGTCGGACAGGGGAGAGACCCAGTACTTC; CDR3 protein: CASSQSDRGETQYF
CDR3 length: 15; clone size: .; J gene: TRBJ2-1; D gene: .; V gene: TRBV14; CDR3 DNA: TGTGCCAGCAGCCGACTAGGGGTCTCCTACAATGAGCAGTTCTTC; CDR3 protein: CASSRLGVSYNEQFF
CDR3 length: 15; clone size: .; J gene: TRBJ2-3; D gene: TRBD1; V gene: TRBV6-6; CDR3 DNA: TGTGCCAGCAGTAGACAGGGGGAAGTAACAGATACGCAGTATTTT; CDR3 protein: CASSRQGEVTDTQYF
CDR3 length: 15; clone size: .; J gene: TRBJ1-2; D gene: .; V gene: TRBV11-2; CDR3 DNA: TGTGCCAGCAGCTTAGGGGCGACGGCTAACTATGGCTACACCTTC; CDR3 protein: CASSLGATANYGYTF
CDR3 length: 16; clone size: few; J gene: TRBJ2-7; D gene: TRBD1; V gene: TRBV15; CDR3 DNA: TGTGCCACCAGCAGTGGCAGCGGACAGGGGGGCTACGAGCAGTACTTC; CDR3 protein: CATSSGSGQGGYEQYF
CDR3 length: 13; clone size: .; J gene: TRBJ1-3; D gene: .; V gene: TRBV29-1; CDR3 DNA: TGCAGCGTCAGCAGGGGAGCTGGAAACACCATATATTTT; CDR3 protein: CSVSRGAGNTIYF
CDR3 length: 13; clone size: once; J gene: TRBJ1-2; D gene: .; V gene: TRBV5-1; CDR3 DNA: TGCGCCAGCAGCCCGGAGGGGGGTGATGGCTACACCTTC; CDR3 protein: CASSPEGGDGYTF
CDR3 length: 15; clone size: .; J gene: TRBJ1-1; D gene: .; V gene: TRBV19; CDR3 DNA: TGTGCCAGTAGTATAGATAGTATCATGAACACTGAAGCTTTCTTT; CDR3 protein: CASSIDSIMNTEAFF
CDR3 length: 18; clone size: few; J gene: TRBJ2-3; D gene: TRBD2; V gene: TRBV4-3; CDR3 DNA: TGCGCCAGCAGCCAAGATCTTCTAGCGGGAGAATACACAGATACGCAGTATTTT; CDR3 protein: CASSQDLLAGEYTDTQYF
CDR3 length: 15; clone size: .; J gene: TRBJ2-1; D gene: TRBD2; V gene: TRBV2; CDR3 DNA: TGTGCCACCGGGAGGGGACTAGCGGGAAAGAATGAGCAGTTCTTC; CDR3 protein: CATGRGLAGKNEQFF
CDR3 length: 13; clone size: .; J gene: TRBJ2-1; D gene: .; V gene: TRBV7-3; CDR3 DNA: TGTGCCAGCAGCTTAAACAGGGACAATGAGCAGTTCTTC; CDR3 protein: CASSLNRDNEQFF
CDR3 length: 15; clone size: few; J gene: TRBJ1-1; D gene: TRBD1; V gene: TRBV6-5; CDR3 DNA: TGTGCCAGCAGTCGTACAGGGGGTGGACGGGATGAAGCTTTCTTT; CDR3 protein: CASSRTGGGRDEAFF
CDR3 length: 19; clone size: .; J gene: TRBJ2-3; D gene: TRBD2; V gene: TRBV12-5; CDR3 DNA: TGTGCTAGTGGTTTGGTAAGGAGCGGGGATAGACAGACCGCAGATACGCAGTATTTT; CDR3 protein: CASGLVRSGDRQTADTQYF
CDR3 length: 15; clone size: few; J gene: TRBJ1-1; D gene: .; V gene: TRBV27; CDR3 DNA: TGTGCCAGCAGTCCCCGGGGTGGGGGGGACACTGAAGCTTTCTTT; CDR3 protein: CASSPRGGGDTEAFF
CDR3 length: 15; clone size: few; J gene: TRBJ1-1; D gene: TRBD1; V gene: TRBV18; CDR3 DNA: TGTGCCAGCTGCCCGAAGCAGGGGGAAGACACTGAAGCTTTCTTT; CDR3 protein: CASCPKQGEDTEAFF
CDR3 length: 15; clone size: .; J gene: TRBJ1-2; D gene: .; V gene: TRBV7-2; CDR3 DNA: TGTGCCAGCAGCTTAGTTATTGGGAATAACTATGGCTACACCTTC; CDR3 protein: CASSLVIGNNYGYTF
CDR3 length: 13; clone size: few; J gene: TRBJ1-2; D gene: .; V gene: TRBV18; CDR3 DNA: TGTGCCAGCTCACCAGGGGGAGACTATGGCTACACCTTC; CDR3 protein: CASSPGGDYGYTF
CDR3 length: 14; clone size: .; J gene: TRBJ2-5; D gene: TRBD2; V gene: TRBV6-5; CDR3 DNA: TGTGCCTCCCGGGTACCGGGGGGTAGTGAGACCCAGTACTTC; CDR3 protein: CASRVPGGSETQYF
CDR3 length: 15; clone size: .; J gene: TRBJ2-5; D gene: TRBD2; V gene: TRBV9; CDR3 DNA: TGTGCCAGCAGCGTAGCAGCTAGCGGAGGGGAGACCCAGTACTTC; CDR3 protein: CASSVAASGGETQYF
CDR3 length: 15; clone size: .; J gene: TRBJ2-5; D gene: TRBD2; V gene: TRBV27; CDR3 DNA: TGTGCCAGCAGACGACTAGCGGGAGGGCAAGAGACCCAGTACTTC; CDR3 protein: CASRRLAGGQETQYF
CDR3 length: 14; clone size: .; J gene: TRBJ1-3; D gene: .; V gene: TRBV5-1; CDR3 DNA: TGCGCCAGCAGCGCCGGGACTCAGGGAAACACCATATATTTT; CDR3 protein: CASSAGTQGNTIYF
CDR3 length: 13; clone size: .; J gene: TRBJ2-3; D gene: TRBD2; V gene: TRBV7-9; CDR3 DNA: TGTGCCATCCAAGCGGGAGGGACAGATACGCAGTATTTT; CDR3 protein: CAIQAGGTDTQYF
CDR3 length: 15; clone size: .; J gene: TRBJ1-1; D gene: .; V gene: TRBV7-9; CDR3 DNA: TGTGCCAGCAGCCAAACGACAGCTATGAACACTGAAGCTTTCTTT; CDR3 protein: CASSQTTAMNTEAFF
CDR3 length: 17; clone size: many; J gene: TRBJ2-3; D gene: TRBD1; V gene: TRBV30; CDR3 DNA: TGTGCCTGGAGCGGACGTTCGGACAGGCTTACACCCGATACGCAGTATTTT; CDR3 protein: CAWSGRSDRLTPDTQYF
CDR3 length: 13; clone size: few; J gene: TRBJ1-5; D gene: .; V gene: TRBV7-6; CDR3 DNA: TGTGCCAGCAGCTTAGGGGTGGATCAGCCCCAGCATTTT; CDR3 protein: CASSLGVDQPQHF
CDR3 length: 14; clone size: .; J gene: TRBJ2-2; D gene: .; V gene: TRBV6-5; CDR3 DNA: TGTGCCAGCAGAACCGGGACCACCCGCCCGGAGCTGTTTTTT; CDR3 protein: CASRTGTTRPELFF
CDR3 length: 16; clone size: .; J gene: TRBJ1-5; D gene: .; V gene: TRBV7-2; CDR3 DNA: TGTGCCAGCAGCTTAGATCCCGGGGGTAGCAATCAGCCCCAGCATTTT; CDR3 protein: CASSLDPGGSNQPQHF
CDR3 length: 15; clone size: few; J gene: TRBJ1-1; D gene: TRBD1; V gene: TRBV18; CDR3 DNA: TGTGCCAGCTCACCAGCCGGGACAGGCAACACTGAAGCTTTCTTT; CDR3 protein: CASSPAGTGNTEAFF
CDR3 length: 17; clone size: .; J gene: TRBJ2-1; D gene: TRBD2; V gene: TRBV7-9; CDR3 DNA: TGTGCCAGCAGCCCCGGACTAGCGGGATTACCCTACAATGAGCAGTTCTTC; CDR3 protein: CASSPGLAGLPYNEQFF
CDR3 length: 12; clone size: few; J gene: TRBJ1-1; D gene: .; V gene: TRBV7-8; CDR3 DNA: TGTGCCAGCAGCTTGGATGGTCGAGGAGCTTTCTTT; CDR3 protein: CASSLDGRGAFF
CDR3 length: 15; clone size: .; J gene: TRBJ2-5; D gene: .; V gene: TRBV18; CDR3 DNA: TGTGCCAGCTCACCAGGGCGGGAACCTCAAGAGACCCAGTACTTC; CDR3 protein: CASSPGREPQETQYF
CDR3 length: 13; clone size: .; J gene: TRBJ1-1; D gene: .; V gene: TRBV18; CDR3 DNA: TGTGCCAGCTCACAGGGGCTGGGCACTGAAGCTTTCTTT; CDR3 protein: CASSQGLGTEAFF
CDR3 length: 14; clone size: .; J gene: TRBJ1-1; D gene: TRBD1; V gene: TRBV27; CDR3 DNA: TGTGCCAGCAGTTTGTACAGGGGAGGAACTGAAGCTTTCTTT; CDR3 protein: CASSLYRGGTEAFF
CDR3 length: 15; clone size: few; J gene: TRBJ2-5; D gene: TRBD2; V gene: TRBV5-5; CDR3 DNA: TGTGCCAGCAGCTTGGTACTAGCGGGCCAAGAGACCCAGTACTTC; CDR3 protein: CASSLVLAGQETQYF
CDR3 length: 14; clone size: .; J gene: TRBJ1-5; D gene: TRBD1; V gene: TRBV7-2; CDR3 DNA: TGTGCCAGCAGCTTTAAAGGGGGCGATCAGCCCCAGCATTTT; CDR3 protein: CASSFKGGDQPQHF
CDR3 length: 12; clone size: .; J gene: TRBJ2-1; D gene: .; V gene: TRBV7-9; CDR3 DNA: TGTGCCAGCAGCCCGGACCACAATGAGCAGTTCTTC; CDR3 protein: CASSPDHNEQFF
CDR3 length: 13; clone size: few; J gene: TRBJ2-5; D gene: .; V gene: TRBV9; CDR3 DNA: TGTGCCAGCAGCGGCCAGGGGTTTGAGACCCAGTACTTC; CDR3 protein: CASSGQGFETQYF
CDR3 length: 14; clone size: .; J gene: TRBJ1-1; D gene: .; V gene: TRBV9; CDR3 DNA: TGTGCCAGCAGCCCCCACGGGGGGGGGACTGAAGCTTTCTTT; CDR3 protein: CASSPHGGGTEAFF
CDR3 length: 15; clone size: .; J gene: TRBJ2-7; D gene: .; V gene: TRBV7-2; CDR3 DNA: TGTGCCAGCAGCTTAGCGCATGGGCCATCCTACGAGCAGTACTTC; CDR3 protein: CASSLAHGPSYEQYF
CDR3 length: 15; clone size: .; J gene: TRBJ1-2; D gene: TRBD1; V gene: TRBV29-1; CDR3 DNA: TGCAGCGCTGTATTAGCCAGCGGACAGGCCTATGGCTACACCTTC; CDR3 protein: CSAVLASGQAYGYTF
CDR3 length: 14; clone size: .; J gene: TRBJ2-2; D gene: .; V gene: TRBV5-6; CDR3 DNA: TGTGCCAGCAGCCAGGGACAATACACCGGGGAGCTGTTTTTT; CDR3 protein: CASSQGQYTGELFF
CDR3 length: 14; clone size: .; J gene: TRBJ1-2; D gene: .; V gene: TRBV5-6; CDR3 DNA: TGTGCCAGCAGCTTGGCAGGGGAGGACTATGGCTACACCTTC; CDR3 protein: CASSLAGEDYGYTF
CDR3 length: 12; clone size: .; J gene: TRBJ1-1; D gene: .; V gene: TRBV18; CDR3 DNA: TGTGCCAGCTCACCCAGAAACACTGAAGCTTTCTTT; CDR3 protein: CASSPRNTEAFF
CDR3 length: 13; clone size: once; J gene: TRBJ1-1; D gene: .; V gene: TRBV6-6; CDR3 DNA: TGTGCCAGCATCATTAGGGGGGTTAGCAGTGCTTTCTTT; CDR3 protein: CASIIRGVSSAFF
CDR3 length: 16; clone size: .; J gene: TRBJ2-1; D gene: TRBD2; V gene: TRBV5-4; CDR3 DNA: TGTGCCAGCAGCTTGGGTTTTAGCGGGCGAGGGAATGAGCAGTTCTTC; CDR3 protein: CASSLGFSGRGNEQFF
CDR3 length: 13; clone size: .; J gene: TRBJ1-1; D gene: .; V gene: TRBV7-3; CDR3 DNA: TGTGCCAGCAGCTTAGGCCGGGACTCTGAAGCTTTCTTT; CDR3 protein: CASSLGRDSEAFF
CDR3 length: 21; clone size: once; J gene: TRBJ1-5; D gene: .; V gene: TRBV19; CDR3 DNA: TGTGCCAGTAGTAAGTTCTTCGGCCGCTTTTCAACGACGTATAGCAATCAGCCCCAGCATTTT; CDR3 protein: CASSKFFGRFSTTYSNQPQHF
CDR3 length: 13; clone size: .; J gene: TRBJ2-5; D gene: TRBD1; V gene: TRBV29-1; CDR3 DNA: TGCAGCGTTGACTGGACAGGAAAAGAGACCCAGTACTTC; CDR3 protein: CSVDWTGKETQYF
CDR3 length: 13; clone size: .; J gene: TRBJ2-7; D gene: .; V gene: TRBV29-1; CDR3 DNA: TGCAGCGTTGAAGACGAGGGGTCCTACGAGCAGTACTTC; CDR3 protein: CSVEDEGSYEQYF